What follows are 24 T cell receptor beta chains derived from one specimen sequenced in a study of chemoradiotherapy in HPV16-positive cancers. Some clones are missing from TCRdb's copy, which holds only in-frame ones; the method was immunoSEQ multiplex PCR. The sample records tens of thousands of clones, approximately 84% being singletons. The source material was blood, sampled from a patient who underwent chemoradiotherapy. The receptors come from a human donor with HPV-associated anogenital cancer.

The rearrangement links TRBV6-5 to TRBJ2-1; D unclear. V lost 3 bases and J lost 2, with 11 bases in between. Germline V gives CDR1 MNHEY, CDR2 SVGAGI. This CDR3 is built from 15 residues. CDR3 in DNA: TGTGCCAGCAGTTATTTACAGCATACCTACAATGAGCAGTTCTTC. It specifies CASSYLQHTYNEQFF.

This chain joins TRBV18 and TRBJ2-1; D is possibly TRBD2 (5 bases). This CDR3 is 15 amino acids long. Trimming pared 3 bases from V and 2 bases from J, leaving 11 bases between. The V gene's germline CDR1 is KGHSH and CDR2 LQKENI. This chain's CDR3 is CASSPTRETYNEQFF. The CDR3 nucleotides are TGTGCCAGCTCACCCACGAGGGAGACCTACAATGAGCAGTTCTTC.

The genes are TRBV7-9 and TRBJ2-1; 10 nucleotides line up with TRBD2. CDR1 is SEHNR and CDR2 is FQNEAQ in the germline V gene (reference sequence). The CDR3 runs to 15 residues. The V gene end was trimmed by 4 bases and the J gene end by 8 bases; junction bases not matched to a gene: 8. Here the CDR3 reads CASSWSGRAWDEQFF. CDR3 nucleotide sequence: TGTGCCAGCAGCTGGAGCGGGAGGGCCTGGGATGAGCAGTTCTTC.

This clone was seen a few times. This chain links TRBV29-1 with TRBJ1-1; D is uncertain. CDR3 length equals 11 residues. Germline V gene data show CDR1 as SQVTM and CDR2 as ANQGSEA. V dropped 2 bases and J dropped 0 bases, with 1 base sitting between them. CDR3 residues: CSVELNTEAFF. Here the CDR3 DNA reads TGCAGCGTTGAACTGAACACTGAAGCTTTCTTT.

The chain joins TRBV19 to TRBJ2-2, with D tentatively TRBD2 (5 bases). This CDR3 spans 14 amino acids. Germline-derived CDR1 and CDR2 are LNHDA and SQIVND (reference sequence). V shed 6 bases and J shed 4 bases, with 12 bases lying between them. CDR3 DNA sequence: TGTGCCAGTAGCCTGGGCCGGGGCACCGGGGAGCTGTTTTTT. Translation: CASSLGRGTGELFF.

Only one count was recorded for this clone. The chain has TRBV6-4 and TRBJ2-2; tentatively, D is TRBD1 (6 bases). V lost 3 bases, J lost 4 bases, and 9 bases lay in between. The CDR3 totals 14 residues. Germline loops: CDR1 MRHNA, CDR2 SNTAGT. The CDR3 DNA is TGTGCCAGCAGTGAACAGGGTGGCACCGGGGAGCTGTTTTTT. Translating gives CASSEQGGTGELFF.

The DNA of the CDR3 is TGTGCCAGCAGCCGCGGGGGGGCAGATACGCAGTATTTT. This encodes CASSRGGADTQYF. The chain is built from TRBV11-3 and TRBJ2-3; 9 nucleotides align to TRBD2. The CDR3 spans 13 residues. J lost 4 bases, V lost 5 bases, and 1 base had no gene match. Germline V lookup: CDR1 SGHNT, CDR2 YENEEA.

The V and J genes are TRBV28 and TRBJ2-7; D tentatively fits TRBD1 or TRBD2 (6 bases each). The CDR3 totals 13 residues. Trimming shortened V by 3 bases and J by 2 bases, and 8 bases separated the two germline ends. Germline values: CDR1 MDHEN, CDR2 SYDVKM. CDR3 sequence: CASSLGGPYEQYF. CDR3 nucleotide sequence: TGTGCCAGCAGTTTGGGGGGCCCCTACGAGCAGTACTTC.

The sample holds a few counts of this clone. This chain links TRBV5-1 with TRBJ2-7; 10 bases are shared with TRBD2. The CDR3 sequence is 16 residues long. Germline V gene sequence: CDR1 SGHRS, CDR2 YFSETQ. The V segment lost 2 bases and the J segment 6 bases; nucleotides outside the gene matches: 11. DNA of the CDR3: TGCGCCAGCAGCTTAAGGGGGGGGACTAGCGCGACCGAGCAGTACTTC. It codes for CASSLRGGTSATEQYF.

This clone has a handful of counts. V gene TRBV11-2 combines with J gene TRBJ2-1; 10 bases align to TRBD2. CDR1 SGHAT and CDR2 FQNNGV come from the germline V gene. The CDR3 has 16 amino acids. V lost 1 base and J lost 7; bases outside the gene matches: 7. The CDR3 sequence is CASSLGSGRTGNEQFF. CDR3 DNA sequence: TGTGCCAGCAGCTTAGGTAGCGGGAGGACGGGTAATGAGCAGTTCTTC. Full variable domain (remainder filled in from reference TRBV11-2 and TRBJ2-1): EAGVAQSPRYKIIEKRQSVAFWCNPISGHATLYWYQQILGQGPKLLIQFQNNGVVDDSQLPKDRFSAERLKGVDSTLKIQPAKLEDSAVYLCASSLGSGRTGNEQFFGPGTRLTVL.

The CDR3 DNA follows: TGTGCCAGCAGCTTAGTCGCGACCTCCCCAGATACGCAGTATTTT. Its protein product is CASSLVATSPDTQYF. The chain uses TRBV7-2 and TRBJ2-3, with D unresolved. The length of the CDR3 is 15 residues. The germline gives CDR1 SGHTA, CDR2 FQGNSA. The V and J ends lost 1 base and 4 bases respectively, with 12 bases between them. The complete variable domain, with remaining parts taken from reference TRBV7-2 and TRBJ2-3, reads GAGVSQSPSNKVTEKGKDVELRCDPISGHTALYWYRQSLGQGLEFLIYFQGNSAPDKSGLPSDRFSAERTGGSVSTLTIQRTQQEDSAVYLCASSLVATSPDTQYFGPGTRLTVL.

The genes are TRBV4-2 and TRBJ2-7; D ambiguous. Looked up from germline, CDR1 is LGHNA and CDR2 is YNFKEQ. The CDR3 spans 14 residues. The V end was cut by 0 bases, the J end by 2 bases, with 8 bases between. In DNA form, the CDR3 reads TGTGCCAGCAGCCAAGATCGTTGGACCTACGAGCAGTACTTC. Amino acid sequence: CASSQDRWTYEQYF.

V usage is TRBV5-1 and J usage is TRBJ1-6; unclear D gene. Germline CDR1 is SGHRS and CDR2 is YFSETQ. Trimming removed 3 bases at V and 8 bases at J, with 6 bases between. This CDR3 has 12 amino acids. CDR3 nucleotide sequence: TGCGCCAGCAGCTATGGGGATTCACCCCTCCACTTT. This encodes CASSYGDSPLHF. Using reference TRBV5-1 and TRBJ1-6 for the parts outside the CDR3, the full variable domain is KAGVTQTPRYLIKTRGQQVTLSCSPISGHRSVSWYQQTPGQGLQFLFEYFSETQRNKGNFPGRFSGRQFSNSRSEMNVSTLELGDSALYLCASSYGDSPLHFGNGTRLTVT.

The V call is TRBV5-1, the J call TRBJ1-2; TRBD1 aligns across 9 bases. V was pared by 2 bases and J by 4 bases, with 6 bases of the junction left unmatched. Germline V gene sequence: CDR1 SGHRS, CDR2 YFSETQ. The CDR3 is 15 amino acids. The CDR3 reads CASSLGSGQGYGYTF. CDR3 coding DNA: TGCGCCAGCAGCTTAGGTTCGGGACAGGGCTATGGCTACACCTTC.

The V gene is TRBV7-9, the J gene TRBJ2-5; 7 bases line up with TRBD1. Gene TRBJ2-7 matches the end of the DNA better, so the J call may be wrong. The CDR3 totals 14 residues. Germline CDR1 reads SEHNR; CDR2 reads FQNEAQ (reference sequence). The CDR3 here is CASSPRDRAYEQYF. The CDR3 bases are TGTGCCAGCAGCCCCCGGGACAGAGCCTACGAGCAGTACTTC.

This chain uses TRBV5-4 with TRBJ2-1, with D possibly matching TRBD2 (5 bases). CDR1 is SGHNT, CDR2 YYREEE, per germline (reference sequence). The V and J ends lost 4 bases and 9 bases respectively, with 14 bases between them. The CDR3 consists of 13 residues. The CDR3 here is CASSPARAREQFF. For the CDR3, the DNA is TGTGCCAGCAGCCCGGCGCGGGCTCGTGAGCAGTTCTTC.

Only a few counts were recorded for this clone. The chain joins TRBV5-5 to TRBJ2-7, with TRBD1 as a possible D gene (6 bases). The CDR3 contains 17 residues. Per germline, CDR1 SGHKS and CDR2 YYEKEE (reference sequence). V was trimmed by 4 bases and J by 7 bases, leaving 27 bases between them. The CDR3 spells CASSTGTSSFLRGEQYF. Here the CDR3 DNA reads TGTGCCAGCAGCACCGGGACCTCTTCCTTCCTCAGGGGAGAGCAGTACTTC.

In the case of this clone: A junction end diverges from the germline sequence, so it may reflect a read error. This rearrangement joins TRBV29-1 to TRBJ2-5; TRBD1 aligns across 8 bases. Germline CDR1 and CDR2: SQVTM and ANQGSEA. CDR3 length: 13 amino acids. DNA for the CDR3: TGCAGCGTCGCACCAACAGGGGGAGAGGCCCAGTACTTC. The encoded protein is CSVAPTGGEAQYF.

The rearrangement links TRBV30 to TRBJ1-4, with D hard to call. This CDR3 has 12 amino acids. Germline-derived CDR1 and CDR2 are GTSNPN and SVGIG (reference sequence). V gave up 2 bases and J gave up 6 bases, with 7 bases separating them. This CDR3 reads CAWSQSYEKLFF. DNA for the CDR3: TGTGCCTGGAGTCAGTCGTATGAAAAACTGTTTTTT.

This CDR3 reads CASSLIQGLGKNIQYF. The CDR3 nucleotides are TGTGCCAGCAGCTTAATACAGGGACTTGGCAAAAACATTCAGTACTTC. The chain links TRBV7-8 to TRBJ2-4; D may be TRBD1 or TRBD2 (6 bases each). CDR3 length: 16 residues. V lost 2 bases and J 3 bases, leaving 14 bases between the germline ends. The germline V gene has CDR1 SGHVS and CDR2 FQNEAQ. The variable domain in full, with the rest retrieved from reference TRBV7-8 and TRBJ2-4, is GAGVSQSPRYKVAKRGQDVALRCDPISGHVSLFWYQQALGQGPEFLTYFQNEAQLDKSGLPSDRFFAERPEGSVSTLKIQRTQQEDSAVYLCASSLIQGLGKNIQYFGAGTRLSVL.

In nucleotides, the CDR3 is TGTGCCAGCAGTTCCCGACAGGGGGACGAGCAGTACTTC. Amino acid sequence: CASSSRQGDEQYF. The rearrangement links TRBV6-6 to TRBJ2-7, with TRBD1 matching over 9 bases. This CDR3 is built from 13 residues. The V gene end was trimmed by 4 bases and the J gene end by 5 bases; junction bases not matched to a gene: 3. Germline CDR1 reads MNHNY; CDR2 reads SVGAGI (reference sequence).

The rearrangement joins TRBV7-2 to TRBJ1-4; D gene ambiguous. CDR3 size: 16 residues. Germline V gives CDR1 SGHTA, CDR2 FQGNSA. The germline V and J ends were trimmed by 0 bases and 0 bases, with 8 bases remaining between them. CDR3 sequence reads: CASSLARIPTNEKLFF. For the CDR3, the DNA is TGTGCCAGCAGCTTAGCGAGGATACCAACTAATGAAAAACTGTTTTTT.

The CDR3, as DNA: TGTGCCAGCAGCCTCAGCGGGAGTAGGTCCTACGAGCAGTACTTC. Translating gives CASSLSGSRSYEQYF. The V call is TRBV7-2, the J call TRBJ2-7; 8 positions match TRBD2. Losses at the gene ends were 5 bases for V and 1 base for J; bases not matched to a gene: 7. The CDR3 extends over 15 amino acids. Germline assignment: CDR1 SGHTA and CDR2 FQGNSA.

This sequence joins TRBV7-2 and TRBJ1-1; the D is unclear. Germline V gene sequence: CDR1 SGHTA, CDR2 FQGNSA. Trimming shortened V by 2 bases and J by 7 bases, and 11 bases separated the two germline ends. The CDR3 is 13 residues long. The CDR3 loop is CASSLIAAGEAFF. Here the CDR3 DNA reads TGTGCCAGCAGCTTAATCGCGGCTGGTGAAGCTTTCTTT.